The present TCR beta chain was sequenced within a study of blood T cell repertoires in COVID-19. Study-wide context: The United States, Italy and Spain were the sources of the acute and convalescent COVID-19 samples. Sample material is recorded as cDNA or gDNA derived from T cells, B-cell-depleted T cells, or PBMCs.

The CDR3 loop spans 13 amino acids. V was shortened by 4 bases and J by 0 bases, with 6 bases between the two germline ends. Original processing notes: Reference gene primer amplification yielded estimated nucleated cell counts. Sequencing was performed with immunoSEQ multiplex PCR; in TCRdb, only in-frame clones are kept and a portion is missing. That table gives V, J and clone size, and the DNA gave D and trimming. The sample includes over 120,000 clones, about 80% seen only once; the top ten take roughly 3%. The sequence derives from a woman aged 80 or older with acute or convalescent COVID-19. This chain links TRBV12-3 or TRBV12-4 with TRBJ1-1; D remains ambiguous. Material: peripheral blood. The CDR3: CASSSQMNTEAFF. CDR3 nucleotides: TGTGCCAGCAGTTCCCAGATGAACACTGAAGCTTTCTTT.